This T cell receptor (beta chain) derives from a study of cytomegalovirus exposure and HLA in healthy donors. The PCR made use of 60 Vbeta and 13 Jbeta primers. This table comes from immunoSEQ multiplex PCR, and its TCRdb copy is limited to in-frame clones, with some not included. Here the sample spans hundreds of thousands of clones, roughly 89% being singletons. CDR1 and CDR2 from the germline V gene are KGHSH and LQKENI. The CDR3 is 15 residues long. Trimming took 1 base from V and 5 from J; bases not matched to a gene: 4. Worth noting for this clone: The antigen is undetermined.

Study-wide results and limits: Rarity marked most TCR sequences, yet some public TCRs occurred in many donors. Among the CMV-associated chains, three were confirmed in vitro as specific for CMV antigens.

Input material: PBMCs. The TCR sequence derives from a woman under 30 in good health and CMV-seronegative. This sequence joins TRBV18 and TRBJ2-5; 10 bases are a match to TRBD1. This CDR3 is CASSPRDRGLETQYF. In DNA, the CDR3 is TGTGCCAGCTCACCACGGGACAGGGGATTGGAGACCCAGTACTTC.